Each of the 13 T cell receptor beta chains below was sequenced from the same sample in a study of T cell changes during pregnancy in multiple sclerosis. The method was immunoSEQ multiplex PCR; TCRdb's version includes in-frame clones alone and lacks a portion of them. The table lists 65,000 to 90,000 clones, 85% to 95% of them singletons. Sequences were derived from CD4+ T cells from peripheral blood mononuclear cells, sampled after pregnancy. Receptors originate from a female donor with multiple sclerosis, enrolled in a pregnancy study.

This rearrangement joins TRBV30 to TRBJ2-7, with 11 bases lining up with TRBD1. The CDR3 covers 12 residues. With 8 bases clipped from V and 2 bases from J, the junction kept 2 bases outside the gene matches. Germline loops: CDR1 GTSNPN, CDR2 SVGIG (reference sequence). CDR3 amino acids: CAGDRGTYEQYF. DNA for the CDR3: TGTGCCGGGGACAGGGGGACCTACGAGCAGTACTTC.

CDR3 DNA: TGCGCCAGCAGCGTGGGGGGGCTTAACACTGAAGCTTTCTTT. Translated, it gives CASSVGGLNTEAFF. The chain carries TRBV5-1 and TRBJ1-1; maybe TRBD1 (6 bases). The CDR3 loop spans 14 amino acids. The ends were cut back, 4 bases at V and 2 bases at J, with 12 bases in the middle. Germline CDR1 SGHRS, CDR2 YFSETQ.

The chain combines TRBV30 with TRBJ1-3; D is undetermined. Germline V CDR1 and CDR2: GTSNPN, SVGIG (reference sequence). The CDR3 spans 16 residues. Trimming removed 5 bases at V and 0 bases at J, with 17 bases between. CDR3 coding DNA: TGTGCCTGGGGTCAATCAGGACTGATCTCTGGAAACACCATATATTTT. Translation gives CAWGQSGLISGNTIYF.

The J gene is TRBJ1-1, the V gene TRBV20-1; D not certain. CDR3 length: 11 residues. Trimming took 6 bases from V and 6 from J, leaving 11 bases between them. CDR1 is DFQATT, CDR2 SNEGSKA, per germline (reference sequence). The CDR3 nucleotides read TGCAGTGCAACGCCGCAGGCTGAAGCTTTCTTT. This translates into CSATPQAEAFF.

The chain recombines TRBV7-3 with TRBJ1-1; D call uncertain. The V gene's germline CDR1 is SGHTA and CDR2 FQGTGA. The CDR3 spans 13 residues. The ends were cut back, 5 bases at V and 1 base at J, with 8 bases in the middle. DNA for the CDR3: TGTGCCAGCAGCCAGAGCGGGAACACTGAAGCTTTCTTT. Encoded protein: CASSQSGNTEAFF.

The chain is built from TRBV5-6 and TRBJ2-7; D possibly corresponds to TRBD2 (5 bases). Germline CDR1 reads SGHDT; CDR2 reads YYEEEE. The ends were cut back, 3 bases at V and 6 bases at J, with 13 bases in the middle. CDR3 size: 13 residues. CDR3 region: CASSYRRGGEQYF. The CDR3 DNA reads TGTGCCAGCAGCTATCGTCGGGGTGGCGAGCAGTACTTC.

The CDR3 region has the DNA TGTGCCAGCAGCTTGAACAGGGGGGGAAACACCATATATTTT. The encoded protein is CASSLNRGGNTIYF. V usage is TRBV5-5 and J usage is TRBJ1-3, with TRBD1 matching 8 bases. J lost 4 bases, V lost 1 base, and 1 base had no gene match. The CDR3 is 14 residues long. The germline CDR1 and CDR2 sequences are SGHKS and YYEKEE (reference sequence). Using reference TRBV5-5 and TRBJ1-3 for the parts outside the CDR3, the full variable domain is DAGVTQSPTHLIKTRGQQVTLRCSPISGHKSVSWYQQVLGQGPQFIFQYYEKEERGRGNFPDRFSARQFPNYSSELNVNALLLGDSALYLCASSLNRGGNTIYFGEGSWLTVV.

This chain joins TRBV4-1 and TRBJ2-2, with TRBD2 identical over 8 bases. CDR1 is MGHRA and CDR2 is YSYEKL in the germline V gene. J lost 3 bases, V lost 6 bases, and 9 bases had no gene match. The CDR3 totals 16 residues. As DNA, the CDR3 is TGCGCCAGCAGGAAAGAGCGGGAGTCCCACACCGGGGAGCTGTTTTTT. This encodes CASRKERESHTGELFF.

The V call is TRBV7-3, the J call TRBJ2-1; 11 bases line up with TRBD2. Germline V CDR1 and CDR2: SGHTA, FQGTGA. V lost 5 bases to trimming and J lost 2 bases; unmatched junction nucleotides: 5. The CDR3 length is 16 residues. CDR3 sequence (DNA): TGTGCCAGCAGCCTTCAGGGACTAGCGGCCTACAATGAGCAGTTCTTC. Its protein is CASSLQGLAAYNEQFF.

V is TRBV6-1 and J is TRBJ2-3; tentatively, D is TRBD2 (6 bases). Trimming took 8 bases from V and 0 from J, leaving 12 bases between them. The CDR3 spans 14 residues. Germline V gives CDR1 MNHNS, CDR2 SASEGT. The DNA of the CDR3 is TGTGCCAGCTTATTGGGACTTAGCACAGATACGCAGTATTTT. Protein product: CASLLGLSTDTQYF.

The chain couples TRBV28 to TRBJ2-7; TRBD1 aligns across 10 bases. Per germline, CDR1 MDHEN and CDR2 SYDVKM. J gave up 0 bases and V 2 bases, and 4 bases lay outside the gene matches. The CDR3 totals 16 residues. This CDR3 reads CASSLGGQGSSYEQYF. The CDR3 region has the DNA TGTGCCAGCAGTTTAGGGGGACAGGGGAGCTCCTACGAGCAGTACTTC. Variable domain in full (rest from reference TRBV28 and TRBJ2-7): DVKVTQSSRYLVKRTGEKVFLECVQDMDHENMFWYRQDPGLGLRLIYFSYDVKMKEKGDIPEGYSVSREKKERFSLILESASTNQTSMYLCASSLGGQGSSYEQYFGPGTRLTVT.

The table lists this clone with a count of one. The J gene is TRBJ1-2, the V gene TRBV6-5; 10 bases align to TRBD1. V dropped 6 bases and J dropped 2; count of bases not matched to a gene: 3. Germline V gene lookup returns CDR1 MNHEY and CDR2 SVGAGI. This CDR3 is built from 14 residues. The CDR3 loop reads CASSRGQGNYGYTF. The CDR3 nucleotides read TGTGCCAGCAGCCGGGGACAGGGGAACTATGGCTACACCTTC.

In DNA form, the CDR3 reads TGTGCCAGCAGCTCCGGGACAAACGCCGGGGAGCTGTTTTTT. Translation gives CASSSGTNAGELFF. This chain links TRBV7-8 with TRBJ2-2; possible D gene TRBD1, 6 bases. Germline V lookup: CDR1 SGHVS, CDR2 FQNEAQ. V was shortened by 4 bases and J by 6 bases, with 12 bases between the two germline ends. CDR3 length: 14 amino acids.